One and the same sample provided the 6 T cell receptor beta chains below, sequenced in a study of Ad26.COV2.S vaccination and SARS-CoV-2 variants (dated by TCRdb to the early 2020s). The method behind the library was the immunoSEQ multiplex PCR assay. What TCRdb holds here is the immuneACCESS table cut down to in-frame rearrangements. Part of the clones is not present; checked against another copy, under half of the missing clones reflect an unresolved V gene, and the others are unexplained. This sample comprises about 350,000 clones, around 83% of them detected only once. 3% to 4% of the sample belongs to the ten largest clones. The sample's treatment or condition, from its label and the paper: about 20 received Ad26.COV2.S at low or high dose, single or two shots; 5 received placebo; per-sample allocation not given. For vaccine and placebo recipients, the sequenced repertoires came from samples collected on day 63 after the first injection.

Sequencing used peripheral blood, obtained in a trial of Ad26.COV2.S vaccine versus placebo. The receptor source for this set is a person between 18 and 65 years old who received the Ad26.COV2.S COVID-19 vaccine or a placebo.

The gene calls are TRBV19 and TRBJ1-5, with D possibly matching TRBD1 (6 bases). CDR1 is LNHDA, CDR2 SQIVND, per germline (reference sequence). The CDR3 totals 14 residues. V was cut by 6 bases and J by 0 bases, with 9 bases left in between. DNA of the CDR3: TGTGCCAGTAGAGAGGGGGGTAGCAATCAGCCCCAGCATTTT. It translates to CASREGGSNQPQHF. Full variable domain (rest looked up from reference TRBV19 and TRBJ1-5): DGGITQSPKYLFRKEGQNVTLSCEQNLNHDAMYWYRQDPGQGLRLIYYSQIVNDFQKGDIAEGYSVSREKKESFPLTVTSAQKNPTAFYLCASREGGSNQPQHFGDGTRLSIL.

The chain carries TRBV5-5 and TRBJ1-1; 9 nucleotides align to TRBD1. CDR1 SGHKS and CDR2 YYEKEE come from the germline V gene (reference sequence). The CDR3 spans 16 residues. V shed 5 bases, J shed 2 bases, and the junction held 10 bases outside the gene matches. CDR3 bases: TGTGCCAGCAGTCCCGGTGCGGGACAGGGAAACACTGAAGCTTTCTTT. This codes for CASSPGAGQGNTEAFF. The complete variable domain, with remaining parts taken from reference TRBV5-5 and TRBJ1-1, reads DAGVTQSPTHLIKTRGQQVTLRCSPISGHKSVSWYQQVLGQGPQFIFQYYEKEERGRGNFPDRFSARQFPNYSSELNVNALLLGDSALYLCASSPGAGQGNTEAFFGQGTRLTVV.

V is TRBV6-6 and J is TRBJ2-5, with D maybe TRBD1 (6 bases). V shed 6 bases and J shed 2 bases, with 10 bases lying between them. This CDR3 is built from 13 residues. Germline CDR1 MNHNY, CDR2 SVGAGI (reference sequence). The CDR3 sequence is CASSRDRQETQYF. DNA for the CDR3: TGTGCCAGCAGCCGCGACAGGCAAGAGACCCAGTACTTC.

The chain recombines TRBV5-1 with TRBJ1-1; D call uncertain. This CDR3 region has 14 residues. CDR1 and CDR2 (germline): SGHRS, YFSETQ. Between the trimmed V and J ends, which lost 4 bases and 5 bases, there was a span of 15 bases. CDR3 region: CASSPRDTRTEAFF. The CDR3 DNA sequence: TGCGCCAGCAGCCCACGAGATACTAGGACTGAAGCTTTCTTT.

The chain's CDR3 is CSVDSQGNEQYF. In DNA form, the CDR3 reads TGCAGCGTTGATTCCCAGGGGAACGAGCAGTACTTC. The gene calls are TRBV29-1 and TRBJ2-7, with D perhaps matching TRBD1 (6 bases). The CDR3 totals 12 residues. Germline CDR1 is SQVTM and CDR2 is ANQGSEA. Trimming removed 3 bases at V and 5 bases at J, with 11 bases between.

The rearrangement joins TRBV4-3 to TRBJ1-4, with no clear D. V lost 2 bases and J lost 4, with 11 bases in between. The CDR3 length is 15 residues. CDR1 and CDR2 (germline): LGHNA, YSLEER. The CDR3 loop is CASSQSISDNEKLFF. The CDR3 DNA follows: TGCGCCAGCAGCCAATCTATCTCCGATAATGAAAAACTGTTTTTT.